The 27 T cell receptor beta chains below come from one sample, sequenced in a study of T cells in Graves' hyperthyroidism and ophthalmopathy. TCR beta CDR3 region amplification was performed from RNA transcripts. A first-round RT-PCR of the TCR CDR3 used the HTBI primer set. TCRdb re-called the multiplex PCR reads through MiXCR, storing one row per CDR3 protein. The sample has around 350,000 distinct CDR3 sequences; roughly 25% are singletons. The sample was blood. All receptors come from a man aged 45-60 years with Graves' hyperthyroidism.

This chain joins TRBV12-3 or TRBV12-4 and TRBJ1-1, with 7 bases lining up with TRBD1. CDR3 size: 14 residues. Trimming cost V 5 bases and J 4 bases; bases outside gene matches: 7. The CDR3 reads CASSITGTVTEAFF. The CDR3 nucleotides are TGTGCCAGCAGTATCACCGGGACAGTCACTGAAGCTTTCTTT.

This clonotype has ten or more counts. This rearrangement joins TRBV28 to TRBJ1-1; D gene ambiguous. V lost 2 bases to trimming and J lost 1 base, with 8 bases between them. In germline, CDR1 is MDHEN, CDR2 SYDVKM. The CDR3 is 14 amino acids. The CDR3 bases are TGTGCCAGCAGTTTAAGGTTCAAGAACACTGAAGCTTTCTTT. Protein: CASSLRFKNTEAFF.

There are a few counts of this clonotype. The CDR3 nucleotides read TGTGCCAGCAGAGGGGACAGGGACACCGGGGAGCTGTTTTTT. Protein product: CASRGDRDTGELFF. The chain employs TRBV6-2 or TRBV6-3 and TRBJ2-2, with 9 nucleotides matching TRBD1. Trimming at V came to 6 bases and at J to 3 bases, leaving 2 bases not matched to a gene. The germline gives CDR1 MNHEY, CDR2 SVGEGT. The CDR3 extends over 14 amino acids.

The rearrangement links TRBV5-1 to TRBJ1-1, with D possibly matching TRBD1 (6 bases). CDR1 SGHRS and CDR2 YFSETQ come from the germline V gene. The CDR3 consists of 15 residues. Trimming shortened V by 2 bases and J by 0 bases, and 11 bases separated the two germline ends. The CDR3 reads CASSFQGPMNTEAFF. The CDR3 DNA follows: TGCGCCAGCAGCTTTCAGGGGCCCATGAACACTGAAGCTTTCTTT.

For the CDR3, the DNA is TGTGCCAGCAGTCAGGGACAGGGTATAAGGCTGTTTTTT. Protein: CASSQGQGIRLFF. This chain links TRBV6-1 with TRBJ2-2; 9 nucleotides line up with TRBD1. Germline lookup yields CDR1 MNHNS and CDR2 SASEGT. CDR3 length: 13 residues. The ends lost 5 bases at V and 13 bases at J; junction bases unmatched: 8.

This clonotype was found a few times. The rearrangement joins TRBV6-5 to TRBJ1-5; no clear D. The V end lost 0 bases, the J end lost 2 bases, and 8 bases lay between the germline ends. Germline CDR1 MNHEY, CDR2 SVGAGI. CDR3 length: 15 residues. CDR3 loop: CASSYSRTRNQPQHF. CDR3 coding DNA: TGTGCCAGCAGTTACTCCAGAACGCGCAATCAGCCCCAGCATTTT.

The J gene is TRBJ1-1, the V gene TRBV12-3 or TRBV12-4; D ambiguous. This CDR3 spans 14 amino acids. The CDR3 protein is CAISFFPVNTEAFF. The CDR3 region has the DNA TGTGCTATCAGTTTCTTTCCCGTGAACACTGAAGCTTTCTTT.

This clonotype appeared many times. The V and J genes are TRBV11-2 and TRBJ1-2; the D gene is possibly TRBD1 (5 bases). The V end was cut by 5 bases, the J end by 7 bases, with 14 bases between. The germline V gene has CDR1 SGHAT and CDR2 FQNNGV. The CDR3 runs to 13 residues. CDR3 loop: CASSQGQGSGYTF. For the CDR3, the DNA is TGTGCCAGCAGCCAAGGGCAGGGAAGTGGCTACACCTTC.

J is TRBJ2-1 and V is TRBV2; 7 bases fit TRBD2. The CDR3 contains 16 residues. From germline, CDR1 is SNHLY and CDR2 FYNNEI. The V segment lost 3 bases and the J segment 4 bases; nucleotides outside the gene matches: 9. The CDR3 bases are TGTGCCAGCAGTGATATAATGGGGGAGGGGTACAATGAGCAGTTCTTC. Translating it yields CASSDIMGEGYNEQFF.

The chain joins TRBV3-1 to TRBJ2-1; D tentatively fits TRBD1 or TRBD2 (6 bases each). The V and J ends lost 5 bases and 8 bases respectively, with 13 bases between them. CDR1 and CDR2 (germline): LGHDT, YNNKEL (reference sequence). The CDR3 runs to 13 residues. CDR3 in amino acids: CASSWGAVDEQFF. The CDR3 coding sequence is TGTGCCAGCAGCTGGGGGGCGGTCGATGAGCAGTTCTTC.

This clonotype was seen at least ten times. The V and J genes are TRBV2 and TRBJ1-5; D not certain. Germline CDR1 SNHLY, CDR2 FYNNEI. The CDR3 spans 13 residues. Trimming shortened V by 8 bases and J by 5 bases, and 13 bases separated the two germline ends. This CDR3 reads CASAYKRDQPQHF. CDR3 sequence (DNA): TGTGCCAGCGCGTATAAGAGGGATCAGCCCCAGCATTTT. The complete variable domain, with remaining parts taken from reference TRBV2 and TRBJ1-5, reads EPEVTQTPSHQVTQMGQEVILRCVPISNHLYFYWYRQILGQKVEFLVSFYNNEISEKSEIFDDQFSVERPDGSNFTLKIRSTKLEDSAMYFCASAYKRDQPQHFGDGTRLSIL.

This clonotype was counted ten times or more. The chain combines TRBV12-3 or TRBV12-4 with TRBJ2-1, with 9 positions matching TRBD1. Trimming took 5 bases from V and 5 from J; bases not matched to a gene: 10. This CDR3 comprises 16 residues. The CDR3 coding sequence is TGTGCCAGCAGTAGAAGGACAGGGGATCCCCACAATGAGCAGTTCTTC. It yields the protein CASSRRTGDPHNEQFF.

This clonotype was seen a few times. The V gene is TRBV5-1, the J gene TRBJ2-1, with 7 bases that match TRBD2. Germline V CDR1 and CDR2: SGHRS, YFSETQ. With V trimmed by 0 bases and J by 6 bases, 6 bases remained unmatched. The length of the CDR3 is 15 residues. The CDR3 DNA follows: TGCGCCAGCAGCTTGGGACTAGCCTCGTCCAATGAGCAGTTCTTC. Amino acid sequence: CASSLGLASSNEQFF.

This clonotype was counted between two and nine times. The CDR3 region has the DNA TGCGCCAGCAGCTTACCTACTAGCAATGAGCAGTTCTTC. Protein: CASSLPTSNEQFF. The chain is built from TRBV5-1 and TRBJ2-1, with a tentative D call TRBD2 (5 bases). The CDR3 covers 13 residues. V lost 2 bases, J lost 6 bases, and 9 bases lay in between. From germline, CDR1 is SGHRS and CDR2 YFSETQ.

This clonotype was detected only once. The gene calls are TRBV5-1 and TRBJ1-1; 8 bases map to TRBD1. This CDR3 is built from 14 residues. Germline assignment: CDR1 SGHRS and CDR2 YFSETQ. After removal of 5 bases from V and 4 bases from J, the junction contained 7 bases not matched to a gene. The CDR3 is CASSDGTGITEAFF. Here the CDR3 DNA reads TGCGCCAGCAGTGATGGGACAGGTATCACTGAAGCTTTCTTT.

The sample holds a few counts of this clonotype. The chain couples TRBV5-1 to TRBJ2-7; D unclear. The CDR3 totals 15 residues. Germline V lookup: CDR1 SGHRS, CDR2 YFSETQ. Deletions cut 0 bases from V and 0 bases from J, with 10 bases between. The CDR3 loop reads CASSLDQQSSYEQYF. CDR3 nucleotide sequence: TGCGCCAGCAGCTTGGACCAGCAGAGCTCCTACGAGCAGTACTTC.

This clonotype has only a few counts. The rearrangement uses TRBV5-1 and TRBJ2-2, with D maybe TRBD1 (6 bases). The V gene's germline CDR1 is SGHRS and CDR2 YFSETQ. V was pared by 2 bases and J by 5 bases, with 10 bases between. There are 14 residues in the CDR3. The CDR3 loop is CASSFQGLTGELFF. CDR3 nucleotides: TGCGCCAGCAGCTTCCAGGGGTTAACCGGGGAGCTGTTTTTT.

This rearrangement joins TRBV11-1 to TRBJ2-2; 13 bases are shared with TRBD2. V trimming: 5 bases; J trimming: 7 bases; junction bases outside the gene matches: 7. The CDR3 consists of 16 residues. Germline CDR1 is SGHAT and CDR2 is FQDESV (reference sequence). The CDR3 sequence: CASSPWTSGSGGELFF. The DNA of the CDR3 is TGTGCCAGCAGCCCTTGGACTAGCGGGAGTGGCGGGGAGCTGTTTTTT.

This clonotype was detected a few times. This rearrangement joins TRBV10-3 to TRBJ1-2; TRBD1 agrees at 11 bases. Germline V gene data show CDR1 as ENHRY and CDR2 as SYGVKD. CDR3 size: 15 residues. Trimming removed 4 bases from V and 2 bases from J; junction bases left unmatched: 3. CDR3 amino acids: CAISAWDRGNYGYTF. CDR3 nucleotide sequence: TGTGCCATCAGTGCCTGGGACAGGGGGAACTATGGCTACACCTTC.

This clonotype occurred many times. The chain combines TRBV10-3 with TRBJ2-1, with 8 bases that match TRBD1. The CDR3 is 16 amino acids. Germline V gene data show CDR1 as ENHRY and CDR2 as SYGVKD. V dropped 2 bases and J dropped 0; count of bases not matched to a gene: 3. CDR3 protein: CAISEAGGGSYNEQFF. The DNA of the CDR3 is TGTGCCATCAGTGAGGCAGGGGGCGGCTCCTACAATGAGCAGTTCTTC.

The table lists this clonotype with many counts. V usage is TRBV3-1 and J usage is TRBJ2-2, with D perhaps matching TRBD2 (5 bases). Deletions cut 3 bases from V and 5 bases from J, with 7 bases between. CDR1 and CDR2 from the germline V gene are LGHDT and YNNKEL (reference sequence). The CDR3 totals 13 residues. The CDR3 loop is CASSQEVTGELFF. DNA of the CDR3: TGTGCCAGCAGCCAGGAGGTGACCGGGGAGCTGTTTTTT.

The V and J genes are TRBV12-3 or TRBV12-4 and TRBJ1-3; 8 positions match TRBD1. CDR3 size: 14 residues. J lost 2 bases, V lost 6 bases, and 3 bases had no gene match. As DNA, the CDR3 is TGTGCCAGCAGGCTGACAGGGGCTGGAAACACCATATATTTT. It yields the protein CASRLTGAGNTIYF.

This clonotype showed up many times. The chain combines TRBV3-1 with TRBJ1-2; 11 bases line up with TRBD1. The length of the CDR3 is 15 residues. CDR1 and CDR2 (germline): LGHDT, YNNKEL (reference sequence). With 3 bases clipped from V and 4 bases from J, the junction kept 4 bases outside the gene matches. The CDR3 protein is CASSHRTGGPYGYTF. In DNA form, the CDR3 reads TGTGCCAGCAGCCATAGGACAGGGGGCCCCTATGGCTACACCTTC.

This clonotype was observed a few times. The rearrangement links TRBV5-1 to TRBJ2-1; 12 nucleotides agree with TRBD1. This CDR3 is built from 15 residues. V was pared by 4 bases and J by 7 bases, with 6 bases of the junction left unmatched. Germline lookup yields CDR1 SGHRS and CDR2 YFSETQ. In DNA form, the CDR3 reads TGCGCCAGCAGCCGGGACAGGGGGCGGTGGAATGAGCAGTTCTTC. This gives the protein CASSRDRGRWNEQFF. Variable domain in full (rest from reference TRBV5-1 and TRBJ2-1): KAGVTQTPRYLIKTRGQQVTLSCSPISGHRSVSWYQQTPGQGLQFLFEYFSETQRNKGNFPGRFSGRQFSNSRSEMNVSTLELGDSALYLCASSRDRGRWNEQFFGPGTRLTVL.

This clonotype was seen many times. V usage is TRBV29-1 and J usage is TRBJ1-1; D perhaps matches TRBD1 (5 bases). The germline CDR1 and CDR2 sequences are SQVTM and ANQGSEA. The CDR3 length is 12 residues. The ends were cut back, 6 bases at V and 1 base at J, with 9 bases in the middle. For the CDR3, the DNA is TGCAGCGTCCGGGGGGGGAACACTGAAGCTTTCTTT. Translated, it gives CSVRGGNTEAFF.

This clonotype has just a few counts. Germline and junction disagree at one end, which may indicate a read error. The chain couples TRBV10-2 to TRBJ2-6; a weak D match, TRBD1 (5 bases). CDR3 length equals 17 residues. Per germline, CDR1 WSHSY and CDR2 SAAADI. DNA for the CDR3: TGCGCCAGCAGTAAGTCCTTTCAGGGTTCCGGGGCCAACGTCCTGACTTTC. This gives the protein CASSKSFQGSGANVLTF.

This chain links TRBV5-1 with TRBJ2-2, with TRBD2 matching 8 bases. V shed 0 bases and J 5 bases; nucleotides not matched to a gene: 12. The germline V gene has CDR1 SGHRS and CDR2 YFSETQ. The CDR3 extends over 18 amino acids. This chain's CDR3 is CASSLAVRSGRGTGELFF. The CDR3 DNA reads as TGCGCCAGCAGCTTGGCCGTGAGAAGCGGGAGAGGAACCGGGGAGCTGTTTTTT. Full variable domain (remainder filled in from reference TRBV5-1 and TRBJ2-2): KAGVTQTPRYLIKTRGQQVTLSCSPISGHRSVSWYQQTPGQGLQFLFEYFSETQRNKGNFPGRFSGRQFSNSRSEMNVSTLELGDSALYLCASSLAVRSGRGTGELFFGEGSRLTVL.